Only a few counts were recorded for the clone carrying this T cell receptor (beta chain). The data derive from a study of blood T cells in healthy people across ages. V was pared by 4 bases and J by 6 bases, with 16 bases between. This CDR3 has 14 amino acids. CDR1 and CDR2 (germline): SNHLY, FYNNEI. For the second PCR, which ran for about 6 to 11 cycles, a sample-barcoded 5' primer and a J-beta primer mix were used. TCRdb itself ran the 5' RACE reads through MiXCR, one entry per CDR3 protein. The data contain about 570,000 distinct CDR3 sequences, roughly 28% of them singletons. The rearrangement joins TRBV2 to TRBJ2-7, with D perhaps TRBD1 (6 bases). The clonotype originates from a woman aged 70-85 years in good health. Sequencing was performed on blood. The CDR3 coding sequence is TGTGCCAGCAGTGGGGCACAGGGTTCTGGCGAGCAGTACTTC. Amino acid sequence: CASSGAQGSGEQYF.